This T cell receptor beta chain was found in a study of T cell changes during pregnancy in multiple sclerosis. Generated by immunoSEQ multiplex PCR, the TCRdb table keeps only in-frame clones and is missing some. This sample carries approximately 88,000 clones, 90% to 95% of them seen once, and the ten largest clones take 0.85% to 1.3%. V was clipped by 2 bases and J by 4 bases, with 13 bases between them. The CDR3 spans 14 residues. Germline CDR1 and CDR2: SGHDT and YYEEEE. The source material was peripheral blood, sampled in the second trimester of pregnancy. The sequence was collected from a female donor with multiple sclerosis, enrolled in a pregnancy study. The chain links TRBV5-6 to TRBJ2-7, with D tentatively TRBD1 (5 bases). CDR3 sequence (DNA): TGTGCCAGCAGCTTAGGGGCAGGGAATTACGAGCAGTACTTC. Translated: CASSLGAGNYEQYF. Variable domain in full (rest from reference TRBV5-6 and TRBJ2-7): DAGVTQSPTHLIKTRGQQVTLRCSPKSGHDTVSWYQQALGQGPQFIFQYYEEEERQRGNFPDRFSGHQFPNYSSELNVNALLLGDSALYLCASSLGAGNYEQYFGPGTRLTVT.